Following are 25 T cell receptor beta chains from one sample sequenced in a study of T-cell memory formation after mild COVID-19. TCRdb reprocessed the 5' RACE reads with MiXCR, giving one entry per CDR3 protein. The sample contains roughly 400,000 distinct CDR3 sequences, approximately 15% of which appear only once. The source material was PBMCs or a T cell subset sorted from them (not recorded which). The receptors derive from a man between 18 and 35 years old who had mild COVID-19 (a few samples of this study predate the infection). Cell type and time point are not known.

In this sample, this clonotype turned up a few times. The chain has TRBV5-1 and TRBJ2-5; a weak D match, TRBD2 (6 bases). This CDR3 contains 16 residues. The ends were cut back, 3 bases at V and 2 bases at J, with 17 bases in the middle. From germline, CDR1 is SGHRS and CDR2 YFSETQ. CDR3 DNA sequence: TGCGCCAGCAGCTGGGAGCCGGTCGGGGGTCAAGAGACCCAGTACTTC. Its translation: CASSWEPVGGQETQYF.

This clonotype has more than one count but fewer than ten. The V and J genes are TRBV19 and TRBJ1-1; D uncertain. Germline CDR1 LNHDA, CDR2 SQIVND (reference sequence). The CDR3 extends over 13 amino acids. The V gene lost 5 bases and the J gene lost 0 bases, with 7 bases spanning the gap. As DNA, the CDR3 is TGTGCCAGTAGTTCGGCATTGAACACTGAAGCTTTCTTT. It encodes CASSSALNTEAFF. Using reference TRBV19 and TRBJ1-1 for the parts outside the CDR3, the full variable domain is DGGITQSPKYLFRKEGQNVTLSCEQNLNHDAMYWYRQDPGQGLRLIYYSQIVNDFQKGDIAEGYSVSREKKESFPLTVTSAQKNPTAFYLCASSSALNTEAFFGQGTRLTVV.

DNA for the CDR3: TGTGCCACCCGAGCCAGTCGCAGTCAGCCCCAGCATTTT. Its protein is CATRASRSQPQHF. V is TRBV7-2 and J is TRBJ1-5; unclear D gene. The CDR3 extends over 13 amino acids. Trimming pared 10 bases from V and 6 bases from J, leaving 16 bases between. The germline V gene has CDR1 SGHTA and CDR2 FQGNSA.

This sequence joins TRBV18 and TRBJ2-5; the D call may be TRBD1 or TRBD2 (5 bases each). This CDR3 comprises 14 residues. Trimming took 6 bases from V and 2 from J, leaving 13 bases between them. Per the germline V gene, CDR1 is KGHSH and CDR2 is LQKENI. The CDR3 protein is CASSPDSGQETQYF. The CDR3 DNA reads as TGTGCCAGCTCCCCCGACAGCGGACAAGAGACCCAGTACTTC.

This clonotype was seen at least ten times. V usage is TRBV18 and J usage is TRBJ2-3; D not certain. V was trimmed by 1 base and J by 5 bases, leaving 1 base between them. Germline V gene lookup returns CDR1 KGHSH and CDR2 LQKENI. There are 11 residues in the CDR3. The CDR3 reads CASSPQDTQYF. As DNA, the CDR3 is TGTGCCAGCTCACCACAAGATACGCAGTATTTT.

The CDR3 loop is CASSEAGTPETQYF. DNA for the CDR3: TGTGCCAGCAGTGAAGCGGGGACCCCAGAGACCCAGTACTTC. The chain carries TRBV6-1 and TRBJ2-5, with D perhaps being TRBD1 or TRBD2 (5 bases each). This CDR3 is 14 amino acids long. Germline V lookup: CDR1 MNHNS, CDR2 SASEGT. The ends were cut back, 0 bases at V and 4 bases at J, with 9 bases in the middle.

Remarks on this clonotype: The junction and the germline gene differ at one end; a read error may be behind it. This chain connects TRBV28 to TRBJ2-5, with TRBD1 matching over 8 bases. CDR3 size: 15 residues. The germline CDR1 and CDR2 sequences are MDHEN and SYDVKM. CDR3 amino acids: CASTEGGTGRETRYF. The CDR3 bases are TGTGCCAGCACCGAGGGCGGGACAGGTCGCGAGACCCGGTACTTC.

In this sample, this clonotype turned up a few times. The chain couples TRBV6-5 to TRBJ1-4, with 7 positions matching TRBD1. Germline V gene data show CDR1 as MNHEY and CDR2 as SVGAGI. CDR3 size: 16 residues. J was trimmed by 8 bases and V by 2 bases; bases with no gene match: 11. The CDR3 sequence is CASSYLPGTATEKLFF. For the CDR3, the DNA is TGTGCCAGCAGTTACCTTCCGGGGACAGCCACCGAAAAACTGTTTTTT.

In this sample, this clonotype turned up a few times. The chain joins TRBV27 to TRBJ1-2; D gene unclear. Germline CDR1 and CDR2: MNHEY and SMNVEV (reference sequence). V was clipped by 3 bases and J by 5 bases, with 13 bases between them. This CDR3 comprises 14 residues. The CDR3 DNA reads TGTGCCAGCAGTTTTCGCGAATCCCCATATGGCTACACCTTC. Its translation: CASSFRESPYGYTF.

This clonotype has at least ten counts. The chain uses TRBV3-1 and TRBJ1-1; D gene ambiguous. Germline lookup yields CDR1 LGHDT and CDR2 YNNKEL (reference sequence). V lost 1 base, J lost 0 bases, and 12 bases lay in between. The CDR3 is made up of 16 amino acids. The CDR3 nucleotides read TGTGCCAGCAGCCAAGGTTTGGAGCGAATGAACACTGAAGCTTTCTTT. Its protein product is CASSQGLERMNTEAFF.

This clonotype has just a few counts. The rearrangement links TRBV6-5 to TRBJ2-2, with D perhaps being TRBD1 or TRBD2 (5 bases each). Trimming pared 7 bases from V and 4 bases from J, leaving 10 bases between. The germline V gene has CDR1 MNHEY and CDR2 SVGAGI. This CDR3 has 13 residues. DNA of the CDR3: TGTGCCAGCACCGGGGCGGGCACCGGGGAGCTGTTTTTT. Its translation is CASTGAGTGELFF.

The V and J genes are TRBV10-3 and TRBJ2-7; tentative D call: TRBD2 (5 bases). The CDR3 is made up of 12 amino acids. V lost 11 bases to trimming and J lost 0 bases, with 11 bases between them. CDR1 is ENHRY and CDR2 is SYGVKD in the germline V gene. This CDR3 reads CAGSRDSYEQYF. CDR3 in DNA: TGTGCCGGCTCCCGGGACTCCTACGAGCAGTACTTC.

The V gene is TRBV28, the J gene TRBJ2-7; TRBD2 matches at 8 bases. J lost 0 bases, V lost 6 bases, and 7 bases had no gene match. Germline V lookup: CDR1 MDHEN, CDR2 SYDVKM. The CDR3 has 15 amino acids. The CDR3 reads CASRRRGASSYEQYV. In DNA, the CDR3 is TGTGCCAGCAGAAGGCGGGGGGCTAGCTCCTACGAGCAGTACGTC.

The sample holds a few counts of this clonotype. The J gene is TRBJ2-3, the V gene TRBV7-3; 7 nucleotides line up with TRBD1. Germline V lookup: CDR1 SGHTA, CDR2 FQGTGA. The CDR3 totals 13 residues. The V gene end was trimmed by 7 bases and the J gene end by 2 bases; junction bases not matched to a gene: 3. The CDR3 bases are TGTGCCAGCAAGGGACAGAACACAGATACGCAGTATTTT. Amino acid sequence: CASKGQNTDTQYF.

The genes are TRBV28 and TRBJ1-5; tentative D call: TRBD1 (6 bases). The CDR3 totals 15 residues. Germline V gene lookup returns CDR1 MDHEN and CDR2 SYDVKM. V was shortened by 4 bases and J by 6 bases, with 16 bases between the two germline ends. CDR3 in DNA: TGTGCCAGCAGTTCTCTCCCAGGGGTATCTCAGCCCCAGCATTTT. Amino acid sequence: CASSSLPGVSQPQHF.

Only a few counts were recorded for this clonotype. The CDR3 DNA reads TGTGCCAGCAGCCAGAGAGGGTACGAGCAGTACTTC. It yields the protein CASSQRGYEQYF. The chain carries TRBV7-2 and TRBJ2-7, with D possibly TRBD2 on 5 matching bases. The germline gives CDR1 SGHTA, CDR2 FQGNSA. This CDR3 is built from 12 residues. Trimming removed 5 bases from V and 4 bases from J, with 9 bases in between.

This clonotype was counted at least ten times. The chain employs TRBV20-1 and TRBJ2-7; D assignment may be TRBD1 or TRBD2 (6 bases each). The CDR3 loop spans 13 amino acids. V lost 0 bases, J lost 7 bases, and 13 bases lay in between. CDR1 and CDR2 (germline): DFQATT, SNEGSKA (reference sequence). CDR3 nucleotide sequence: TGCAGTGCTAGAGATCGGGGGCCGAATGAGCAGTACTTC. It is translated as CSARDRGPNEQYF.

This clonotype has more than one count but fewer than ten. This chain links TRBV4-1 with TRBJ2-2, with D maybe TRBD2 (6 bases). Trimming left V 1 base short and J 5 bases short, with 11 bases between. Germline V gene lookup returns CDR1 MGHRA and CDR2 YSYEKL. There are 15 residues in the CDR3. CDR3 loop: CASSQGRGVTGELFF. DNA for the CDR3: TGCGCCAGCAGCCAAGGGCGGGGCGTTACCGGGGAGCTGTTTTTT.

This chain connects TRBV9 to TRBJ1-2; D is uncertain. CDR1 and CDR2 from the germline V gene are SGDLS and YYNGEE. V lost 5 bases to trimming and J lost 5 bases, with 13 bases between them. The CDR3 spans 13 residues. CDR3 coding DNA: TGTGCCAGCAGTCAAGAAGGTAGATATGGCTACACCTTC. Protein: CASSQEGRYGYTF.

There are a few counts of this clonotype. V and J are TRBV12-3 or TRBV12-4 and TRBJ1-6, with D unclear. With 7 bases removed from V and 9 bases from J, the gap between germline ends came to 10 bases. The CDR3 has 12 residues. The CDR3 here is CASTRGGSPLHF. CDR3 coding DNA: TGTGCCAGCACCAGAGGTGGTTCACCCCTCCACTTT.

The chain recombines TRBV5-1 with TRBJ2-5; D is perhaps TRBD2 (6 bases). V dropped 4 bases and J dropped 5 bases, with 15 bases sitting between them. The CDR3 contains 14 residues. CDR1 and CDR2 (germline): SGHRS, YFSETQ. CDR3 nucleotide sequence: TGCGCCAGCAGCACGCGGGCGGGGAGGGAGACCCAGTACTTC. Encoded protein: CASSTRAGRETQYF.

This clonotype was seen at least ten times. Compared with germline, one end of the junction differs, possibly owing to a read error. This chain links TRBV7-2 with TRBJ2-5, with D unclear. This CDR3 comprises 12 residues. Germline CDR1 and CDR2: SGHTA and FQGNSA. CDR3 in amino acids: CASSQDGETQYF. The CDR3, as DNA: TGCGCCAGCAGCCAAGATGGGGAGACCCAGTACTTC. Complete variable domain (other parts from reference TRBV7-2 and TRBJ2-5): GAGVSQSPSNKVTEKGKDVELRCDPISGHTALYWYRQSLGQGLEFLIYFQGNSAPDKSGLPSDRFSAERTGGSVSTLTIQRTQQEDSAVYLCASSQDGETQYFGPGTRLLVL.

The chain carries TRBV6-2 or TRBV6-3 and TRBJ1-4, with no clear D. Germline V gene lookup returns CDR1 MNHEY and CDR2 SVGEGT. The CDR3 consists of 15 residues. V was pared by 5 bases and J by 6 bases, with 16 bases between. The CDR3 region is CASSTIGSGDEKLFF. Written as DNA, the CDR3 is TGTGCCAGCAGTACCATCGGGTCTGGGGATGAAAAACTGTTTTTT.

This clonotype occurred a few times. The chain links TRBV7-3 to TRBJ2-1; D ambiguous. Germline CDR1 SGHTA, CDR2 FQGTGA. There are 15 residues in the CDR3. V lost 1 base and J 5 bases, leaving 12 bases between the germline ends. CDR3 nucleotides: TGTGCCAGCAGCTTAAGGCAGGTCGACAACAATGAGCAGTTCTTC. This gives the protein CASSLRQVDNNEQFF.

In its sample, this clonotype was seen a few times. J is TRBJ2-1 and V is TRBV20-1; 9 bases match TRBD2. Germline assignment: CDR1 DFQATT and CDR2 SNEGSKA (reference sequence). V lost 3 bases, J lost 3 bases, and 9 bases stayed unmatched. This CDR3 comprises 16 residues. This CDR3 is CSARSSGGSGYNEQFF. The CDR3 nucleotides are TGCAGTGCTAGGAGTAGCGGGGGCTCGGGCTACAATGAGCAGTTCTTC.